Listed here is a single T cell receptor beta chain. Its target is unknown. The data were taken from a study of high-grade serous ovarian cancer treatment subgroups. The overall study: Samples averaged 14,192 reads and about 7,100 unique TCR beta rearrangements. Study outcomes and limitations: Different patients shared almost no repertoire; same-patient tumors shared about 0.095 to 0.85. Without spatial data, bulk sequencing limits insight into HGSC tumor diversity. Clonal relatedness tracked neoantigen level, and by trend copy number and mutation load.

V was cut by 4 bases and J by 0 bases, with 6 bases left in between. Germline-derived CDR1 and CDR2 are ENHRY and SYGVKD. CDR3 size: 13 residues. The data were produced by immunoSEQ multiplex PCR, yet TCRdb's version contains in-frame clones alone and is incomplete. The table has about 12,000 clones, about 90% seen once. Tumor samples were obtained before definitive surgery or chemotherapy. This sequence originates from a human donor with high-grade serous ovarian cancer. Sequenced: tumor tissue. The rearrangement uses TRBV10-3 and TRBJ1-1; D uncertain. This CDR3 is CAISARMNTEAFF. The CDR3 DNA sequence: TGTGCCATCAGTGCACGGATGAACACTGAAGCTTTCTTT.